These 7 T cell receptor beta chains originate from one sample sequenced in a study of early T cells in non-severe SARS-CoV-2 infection (dated by TCRdb to about 2021). Libraries were constructed by 5' RACE. The sample was run on a NextSeq 500. In TCRdb, the public reads were trimmed at Q25 with fastp and aligned with MiXCR, with productive beta chains retained. Every distinct CDR3 protein forms one entry, paired with its most common genes and DNA. The sample table holds about 23,000 distinct CDR3 sequences, of which roughly 5.3% were seen once. The biggest ten clones account for 9.5% to 12% of the sample. Sequenced: whole blood. These receptors were collected from an adult who was a healthcare worker with PCR-confirmed SARS-CoV-2 infection or an uninfected control (not recorded which).

By sample share, this clonotype is medium-sized. The CDR3 region has the DNA TGTGCCAGCAGCTTAACGATCCAAGAGACCCAGTACTTC. Amino acid sequence: CASSLTIQETQYF. V usage is TRBV7-3 and J usage is TRBJ2-5; no clear D. The germline V gene encodes CDR1 SGHTA and CDR2 FQGTGA. The CDR3 covers 13 residues. V lost 0 bases to trimming and J lost 1 base, with 3 bases between them.

This clonotype came up many times. The chain recombines TRBV4-1 with TRBJ2-1, with TRBD2 matching 9 bases. The CDR3 sequence is 19 residues long. The ends lost 0 bases at V and 3 bases at J; junction bases unmatched: 12. Germline V gene sequence: CDR1 MGHRA, CDR2 YSYEKL. This CDR3 reads CASSQDGGASGTIYNEQFF. The CDR3 coding sequence is TGCGCCAGCAGCCAAGATGGCGGGGCTAGCGGGACGATCTACAATGAGCAGTTCTTC.

Many counts were recorded for this clonotype. V and J are TRBV5-6 and TRBJ1-3; 8 bases map to TRBD1. Germline V CDR1 and CDR2: SGHDT, YYEEEE. CDR3 size: 15 residues. Trimming took 2 bases from V and 4 from J; bases not matched to a gene: 5. As DNA, the CDR3 is TGTGCCAGCAGCTTCGCCGGGACAGGAGGAAACACCATATATTTT. This sequence encodes CASSFAGTGGNTIYF.

The chain couples TRBV9 to TRBJ2-3, with TRBD2 matching 14 bases. Germline values: CDR1 SGDLS, CDR2 YYNGEE. Trimming took 3 bases from V and 4 from J; bases not matched to a gene: 1. The CDR3 consists of 15 residues. CDR3 DNA sequence: TGTGCCAGCAGCGGACTAGCGGGAGGGCCAGATACGCAGTATTTT. Translated, it gives CASSGLAGGPDTQYF.

In this sample, this clonotype turned up many times. The V call is TRBV24-1, the J call TRBJ2-2; 12 positions match TRBD2. CDR3 length: 16 residues. The V gene's germline CDR1 is KGHDR and CDR2 SFDVKD. J was trimmed by 4 bases and V by 4 bases; bases with no gene match: 3. The CDR3 DNA is TGTGCCACCAGTGAGACTAGCGGGAGCGGCACCGGGGAGCTGTTTTTT. This gives the protein CATSETSGSGTGELFF.

This clonotype was seen ten or more times. This chain joins TRBV12-3 or TRBV12-4 and TRBJ1-2, with D tentatively TRBD1 (5 bases). V lost 4 bases and J lost 3, with 9 bases in between. The CDR3 covers 13 residues. For the CDR3, the DNA is TGTGCCAGCAGTTGGAGGGGTTACTATGGCTACACCTTC. Translation gives CASSWRGYYGYTF.

CDR3 amino acids: CASSPINPGQAHSSTDTQYF. The CDR3 bases are TGTGCCAGCAGCCCAATAAACCCGGGACAGGCGCATTCTAGCACAGATACGCAGTATTTT. The chain couples TRBV27 to TRBJ2-3, with TRBD1 matching over 8 bases. Germline CDR1 is MNHEY and CDR2 is SMNVEV (reference sequence). The CDR3 length is 20 residues. V shed 6 bases and J 0 bases; nucleotides not matched to a gene: 20.